Below are 24 T cell receptor beta chains sequenced from a single sample in a study of cytomegalovirus exposure and HLA in healthy donors. Researchers ran the PCR with 60 Vbeta and 13 Jbeta primers. TCRdb keeps only in-frame clones here, not all; method: immunoSEQ multiplex PCR. The repertoire holds 110,000 or so clones, with 60% to 80% as singletons. Sequenced sample: PBMCs. The receptors shown here come from a middle-aged man in good health and CMV-seropositive.

This chain joins TRBV6-6 and TRBJ1-3, with 7 bases that match TRBD1. Per germline, CDR1 MNHNY and CDR2 SVGAGI (reference sequence). Trimming cost V 10 bases and J 3 bases; bases outside gene matches: 12. The CDR3 loop spans 15 amino acids. The CDR3 DNA sequence: TGTGCCACCCACAGGGGCGCCCGGTATGGAAACACCATATATTTT. Its protein is CATHRGARYGNTIYF.

The J gene is TRBJ2-6, the V gene TRBV5-6; tentatively, D is TRBD2 (6 bases). The CDR3 has 18 amino acids. V gave up 3 bases and J gave up 0 bases, with 16 bases separating them. From germline, CDR1 is SGHDT and CDR2 YYEEEE. For the CDR3, the DNA is TGTGCCAGCAGCTCGGAGGGCAGGCAATACTCTGGGGCCAACGTCCTGACTTTC. This translates into CASSSEGRQYSGANVLTF.

Only one count was recorded for this clone. V is TRBV7-2 and J is TRBJ2-1; no clear D gene. The CDR3 loop spans 15 amino acids. Trimming shortened V by 8 bases and J by 4 bases, and 18 bases separated the two germline ends. The germline V gene encodes CDR1 SGHTA and CDR2 FQGNSA. The CDR3 spells CASGKEAVGYNEQFF. CDR3 in DNA: TGTGCCAGCGGAAAAGAGGCAGTTGGTTACAATGAGCAGTTCTTC.

V gene TRBV27 combines with J gene TRBJ1-2; D is unclear. This CDR3 contains 14 residues. V dropped 4 bases and J dropped 4 bases, with 13 bases sitting between them. Germline CDR1 is MNHEY and CDR2 is SMNVEV (reference sequence). CDR3 sequence reads: CASSSPGGLYGYTF. The CDR3 DNA reads as TGTGCCAGCAGTTCCCCCGGCGGTCTCTATGGCTACACCTTC.

CDR3 sequence: CASSVTEGAKNIQYF. As DNA, the CDR3 is TGTGCCAGCAGCGTAACAGAGGGAGCCAAAAACATTCAGTACTTC. The chain is built from TRBV9 and TRBJ2-4; D is perhaps TRBD2 (5 bases). The CDR3 is made up of 15 amino acids. The V end lost 1 base, the J end lost 0 bases, and 8 bases lay between the germline ends. The germline CDR1 and CDR2 sequences are SGDLS and YYNGEE. The full variable domain, completed using reference TRBV9 and TRBJ2-4, is DSGVTQTPKHLITATGQRVTLRCSPRSGDLSVYWYQQSLDQGLQFLIQYYNGEERAKGNILERFSAQQFPDLHSELNLSSLELGDSALYFCASSVTEGAKNIQYFGAGTRLSVL.

The chain links TRBV23-1 to TRBJ2-5, with 9 bases identical to TRBD1. TRBV23-1 is annotated as an ORF whose role is uncertain. J lost 1 base, V lost 3 bases, and 6 bases had no gene match. The CDR3 is 16 residues long. The CDR3 loop reads CASSQRTGAPQETQYF. As DNA, the CDR3 is TGCGCCAGCAGTCAGAGGACAGGGGCGCCCCAAGAGACCCAGTACTTC.

The chain joins TRBV5-1 to TRBJ2-5; D is perhaps TRBD2 (6 bases). The V gene lost 0 bases and the J gene lost 10 bases, with 25 bases spanning the gap. This CDR3 spans 17 amino acids. Germline lookup yields CDR1 SGHRS and CDR2 YFSETQ. CDR3 protein: CASSLDSGGAALGGQYF. CDR3 sequence (DNA): TGCGCCAGCAGCTTGGATTCGGGTGGGGCGGCTCTCGGGGGCCAGTACTTC.

CDR3 sequence (DNA): TGCGCCAGCAGTGAATCTACAGCGAACACTGAAGCTTTCTTT. Its protein is CASSESTANTEAFF. This chain joins TRBV10-2 and TRBJ1-1; D ambiguous. V lost 3 bases and J lost 1, with 9 bases in between. The germline gives CDR1 WSHSY, CDR2 SAAADI. This CDR3 has 14 residues.

The genes are TRBV30 and TRBJ1-2; 8 bases line up with TRBD1. The CDR3 runs to 11 residues. Germline V gives CDR1 GTSNPN, CDR2 SVGIG (reference sequence). CDR3 bases: TGTGCTTTGGAGACAGGGGATGGCTACACCTTC. It is translated as CALETGDGYTF.

The chain carries TRBV27 and TRBJ2-7, with 7 bases that match TRBD1. Germline loops: CDR1 MNHEY, CDR2 SMNVEV (reference sequence). There are 15 residues in the CDR3. V lost 5 bases, J lost 3 bases, and 10 bases stayed unmatched. In DNA, the CDR3 is TGTGCCAGCAGTGTTGACCGGGACAGCATCTACGAGCAGTACTTC. Translating gives CASSVDRDSIYEQYF.

The chain carries TRBV28 and TRBJ2-3; 11 positions agree with TRBD2. Germline loops: CDR1 MDHEN, CDR2 SYDVKM. This CDR3 is 17 amino acids long. V gave up 6 bases and J gave up 1 base; unmatched junction bases: 9. The CDR3 is CASSPPPLAGGTDTQYF. CDR3 bases: TGTGCCAGCAGCCCGCCCCCACTAGCGGGGGGCACAGATACGCAGTATTTT.

A note on this clone: This specimen includes other DNA sequences encoding the same CDR3. The gene calls are TRBV1 and TRBJ2-5; TRBD2, the table's D call, was not compared with the DNA. TRBV1 represents a pseudogene. CDR3 length: 17 residues. The DNA of the CDR3 is TGCACCAGCAGCCCCCGACTAGCGGGAGACGATAAGGAGACCCAGTACTTC. Translating gives CTSSPRLAGDDKETQYF.

This clone was found once. This chain links TRBV19 with TRBJ2-5; TRBD1 agrees at 8 bases. CDR1 LNHDA and CDR2 SQIVND come from the germline V gene (reference sequence). Trimming took 4 bases from V and 6 from J; bases not matched to a gene: 10. This CDR3 contains 15 residues. The CDR3 DNA follows: TGTGCCAGTAGTACCAACGGACAGGGTTGGAAGACCCAGTACTTC. Its protein product is CASSTNGQGWKTQYF. Using reference TRBV19 and TRBJ2-5 for the parts outside the CDR3, the full variable domain is DGGITQSPKYLFRKEGQNVTLSCEQNLNHDAMYWYRQDPGQGLRLIYYSQIVNDFQKGDIAEGYSVSREKKESFPLTVTSAQKNPTAFYLCASSTNGQGWKTQYFGPGTRLLVL.

The chain employs TRBV15 and TRBJ2-1, with 7 bases lining up with TRBD2. The CDR3 covers 17 residues. CDR1 and CDR2 (germline): LNHNV, YYDKDF (reference sequence). After removal of 0 bases from V and 5 bases from J, the junction contained 10 bases not matched to a gene. Here the CDR3 DNA reads TGTGCCACCAGCAGAGATGATGGAGTGGCGGGGGACAATGAGCAGTTCTTC. Translation gives CATSRDDGVAGDNEQFF.

J is TRBJ1-2 and V is TRBV5-4; 12 positions agree with TRBD1. CDR3 length equals 16 residues. The germline V gene encodes CDR1 SGHNT and CDR2 YYREEE (reference sequence). Trimming took 4 bases from V and 4 from J; bases not matched to a gene: 8. The CDR3 DNA is TGTGCCAGCAGCCGTCCCGGGACAGGGGGCGGCTATGGCTACACCTTC. This sequence encodes CASSRPGTGGGYGYTF. The variable domain in full, completed from reference TRBV5-4 and TRBJ1-2, reads ETGVTQSPTHLIKTRGQQVTLRCSSQSGHNTVSWYQQALGQGPQFIFQYYREEENGRGNFPPRFSGLQFPNYSSELNVNALELDDSALYLCASSRPGTGGGYGYTFGSGTRLTVV.

The chain couples TRBV5-1 to TRBJ1-4, with 8 bases that match TRBD1. Germline V gene data show CDR1 as SGHRS and CDR2 as YFSETQ. J was trimmed by 5 bases and V by 4 bases; bases with no gene match: 10. The CDR3 runs 16 residues. CDR3 sequence: CASSPTAQGANEKLFF. The CDR3, as DNA: TGCGCCAGCAGCCCAACCGCCCAGGGGGCCAATGAAAAACTGTTTTTT.

This CDR3 is CASSATGGLGEPQHF. The CDR3 DNA reads TGTGCCAGCAGCGCGACAGGGGGCCTGGGGGAGCCCCAGCATTTT. V usage is TRBV9 and J usage is TRBJ1-5; TRBD1 matches at 10 bases. The CDR3 consists of 15 residues. Trimming at V came to 3 bases and at J to 8 bases, leaving 8 bases not matched to a gene. Germline CDR1 reads SGDLS; CDR2 reads YYNGEE.

This chain uses TRBV9 with TRBJ2-3; 11 positions match TRBD1. Germline CDR1 reads SGDLS; CDR2 reads YYNGEE. Trimming took 4 bases from V and 1 from J; bases not matched to a gene: 5. CDR3 length equals 16 residues. The DNA of the CDR3 is TGTGCCAGCAGCAGAGGACAGGGGGCACGCACAGATACGCAGTATTTT. Translated: CASSRGQGARTDTQYF.

CDR3 bases: TGTGCCACCAGCAGAGATACGGGGGTAGGTGGCTACACCTTC. Protein product: CATSRDTGVGGYTF. The rearrangement links TRBV15 to TRBJ1-2; D may be TRBD1 (5 bases). Between the trimmed V and J ends, which lost 0 bases and 7 bases, there was a span of 12 bases. Germline V CDR1 and CDR2: LNHNV, YYDKDF (reference sequence). The CDR3 is 14 residues long.

As regards this clone: The junction departs from the called germline gene at one end, perhaps through a read error. J is TRBJ2-5 and V is TRBV7-9; 8 nucleotides agree with TRBD2. The CDR3 extends over 15 amino acids. The germline CDR1 and CDR2 sequences are SEHNR and FQNEAQ (reference sequence). For the CDR3, the DNA is TGTTCCAGCAGCTTTGGCGGGGGGCGAGGAGAGACCCAGTACTTC. Translating it yields CSSSFGGGRGETQYF.

This clone was counted between two and nine times. This chain uses TRBV5-1 with TRBJ1-1; TRBD1 matches 8 bases. CDR1 and CDR2 from the germline V gene are SGHRS and YFSETQ. V lost 6 bases, J lost 1 base, and 5 bases stayed unmatched. There are 14 residues in the CDR3. The CDR3 bases are TGCGCCAGCACCCCCGGGACAGGGAACACTGAAGCTTTCTTT. Residues: CASTPGTGNTEAFF.

As DNA, the CDR3 is TGCGCCAGCAGCTTGTCCCCAGGGGATAACTATGGCTACACCTTC. Translated: CASSLSPGDNYGYTF. V usage is TRBV5-1 and J usage is TRBJ1-2; maybe TRBD1 (6 bases). The CDR3 extends over 15 amino acids. CDR1 and CDR2 from the germline V gene are SGHRS and YFSETQ. V was clipped by 1 base and J by 1 base, with 11 bases between them.

This CDR3 is CASRMGQGNEKLFF. The CDR3 DNA reads TGTGCCAGCAGAATGGGACAGGGTAATGAAAAACTGTTTTTT. The chain joins TRBV28 to TRBJ1-4, with 9 bases matching TRBD1. V dropped 6 bases and J dropped 4; count of bases not matched to a gene: 3. CDR3 length: 14 amino acids. The germline V gene has CDR1 MDHEN and CDR2 SYDVKM.

This clone was seen more than once but under ten times. CDR3 sequence (DNA): TGCAGCGTTGAGGTACAGGGGATTCCAGATACGCAGTATTTT. Translating it yields CSVEVQGIPDTQYF. The chain is built from TRBV29-1 and TRBJ2-3; 7 bases are a match to TRBD1. Germline V lookup: CDR1 SQVTM, CDR2 ANQGSEA. The ends lost 3 bases at V and 4 bases at J; junction bases unmatched: 7. The CDR3 runs 14 residues.